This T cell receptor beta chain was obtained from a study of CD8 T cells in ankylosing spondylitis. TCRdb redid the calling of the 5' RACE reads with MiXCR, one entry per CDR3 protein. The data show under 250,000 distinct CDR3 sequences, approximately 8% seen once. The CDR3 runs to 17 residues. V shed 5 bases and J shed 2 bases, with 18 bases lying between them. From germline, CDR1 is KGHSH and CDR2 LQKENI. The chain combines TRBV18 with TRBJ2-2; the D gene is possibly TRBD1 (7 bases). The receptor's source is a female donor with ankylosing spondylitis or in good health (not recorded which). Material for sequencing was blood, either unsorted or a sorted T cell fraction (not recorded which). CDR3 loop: CASSSLRQGGNTGELFF. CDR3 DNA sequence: TGTGCCAGCTCATCCTTAAGACAGGGAGGAAACACCGGGGAGCTGTTTTTT.